The T cell receptor delta chain described here comes from a study of delta chain sequences of gamma delta T cells (dated by TCRdb to about 2017). Remarks on this clone: Its binding antigen is unknown. Nothing much larger sits one base from this clone, and base qualities are not available.

The protocol used for the library was 5' RACE. TCRdb lists the instrument as Illumina MiSeq. Clonotypes were called again by TCRdb from the public reads via CATT, and duplicate nucleotide sequences were then merged into one entry. Across this sample there are roughly 2,400 delta-chain clones, with 28% seen only once. The ten largest clonotypes hold roughly 18% of the sample. This receptor was obtained from a human donor in good health. The sample comprised either unsorted cells or a sorted T cell fraction (not recorded which).

The base sequence is TGTGCCTGTGACGAAATTTCGGGATTGGGCGGCGATAAACTCATCTTT. Translation gives CACDEISGLGGDKLIF. In this chain, TRDV2 is recombined with TRDJ1; the D element might be TRDD1 or TRDD3, as each aligns at 5 bases. CDR3 length: 16 amino acids, cysteine to phenylalanine. Kept here is only the CDR3 DNA, which spans 48 bases and is read in frame from base 1. Looking up the germline V gene yields CDR1 GEAIGNYY and CDR2 EKD. Relative to germline, V is 3 bases shorter and J is 4 bases shorter, with 20 bases between their ends.